This entry concerns a single T cell receptor (beta chain). The antigen is undetermined. This entry comes from a study of T cell responses to AZD1222 COVID-19 vaccine. Study-level results: Repertoires in all cases were sampled only once the peak T cell response had passed. Regions 160-218 and 743-854 dominated among vaccine-associated CD4 TCRs spanning spike. After two AZD1222 doses, spike-specific TCR breadth and depth rose versus day 0.

Clones were read by immunoSEQ multiplex PCR, and TCRdb kept only the in-frame ones, dropping some. The table shows roughly 150,000 clones, with roughly nine tenths occurring only once. The CDR3 has 12 amino acids. The sequencing used peripheral blood, collected 28 days after the second AZD1222 dose. This sequence originates from an adult who received the AZD1222 COVID-19 vaccine. This chain links TRBV21-1 with TRBJ1-5. TRBV21-1 counts as a pseudogene. The CDR3 DNA follows: TGTGCCAGCAGCCCCAGGGACGAGCCCCAGCATTTT. Amino acid sequence: CASSPRDEPQHF.